This T cell receptor (beta chain) was documented in a study of shared clonotypes between healthy human individuals. General study points: Sharing across several donors was seen in roughly 5% of naive CD4 clonotypes. Naive subsets generally had larger estimated richness than memory subsets.

Of note for this clone: Its antigen is not known.

Each subset's genomic DNA was shared equally among a number of immunoSEQ plates. The assay was immunoSEQ multiplex PCR, and TCRdb's table has in-frame clones only and misses some. The sample lists over 2,000,000 clones, 93% occurring once. Naive CD8 cells lacked CD45RO and underwent positive selection for CCR7, leaving out terminally differentiated effector memory CD45RA+ cells. This CDR3 has 14 amino acids. The germline CDR1 and CDR2 sequences are SEHNR and FQNEAQ (reference sequence). V was clipped by 5 bases and J by 2 bases; unmatched bases: 6. The sequencing input was naive CD8+ T cells from PBMCs. This receptor was obtained from a young man in good health. Some clones in this sample may be carry-over from other donors' samples. This rearrangement joins TRBV7-9 to TRBJ2-7; TRBD2 matches at 7 bases. The CDR3 protein is CASSPPGLAYEQYF. The CDR3, as DNA: TGTGCCAGCAGCCCCCCCGGACTAGCCTACGAGCAGTACTTC.